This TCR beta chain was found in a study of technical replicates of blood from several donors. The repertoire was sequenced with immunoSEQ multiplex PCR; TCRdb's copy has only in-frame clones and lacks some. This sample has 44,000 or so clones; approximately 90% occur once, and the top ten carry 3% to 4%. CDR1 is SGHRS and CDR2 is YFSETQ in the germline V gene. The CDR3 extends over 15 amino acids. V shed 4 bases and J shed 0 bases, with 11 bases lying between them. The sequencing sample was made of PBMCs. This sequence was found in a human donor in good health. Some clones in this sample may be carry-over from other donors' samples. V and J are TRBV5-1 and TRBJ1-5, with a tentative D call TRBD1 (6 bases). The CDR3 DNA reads TGCGCCAGCAGCAAGGACAGTCATAGCAATCAGCCCCAGCATTTT. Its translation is CASSKDSHSNQPQHF. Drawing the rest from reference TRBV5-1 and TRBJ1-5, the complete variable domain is KAGVTQTPRYLIKTRGQQVTLSCSPISGHRSVSWYQQTPGQGLQFLFEYFSETQRNKGNFPGRFSGRQFSNSRSEMNVSTLELGDSALYLCASSKDSHSNQPQHFGDGTRLSIL.